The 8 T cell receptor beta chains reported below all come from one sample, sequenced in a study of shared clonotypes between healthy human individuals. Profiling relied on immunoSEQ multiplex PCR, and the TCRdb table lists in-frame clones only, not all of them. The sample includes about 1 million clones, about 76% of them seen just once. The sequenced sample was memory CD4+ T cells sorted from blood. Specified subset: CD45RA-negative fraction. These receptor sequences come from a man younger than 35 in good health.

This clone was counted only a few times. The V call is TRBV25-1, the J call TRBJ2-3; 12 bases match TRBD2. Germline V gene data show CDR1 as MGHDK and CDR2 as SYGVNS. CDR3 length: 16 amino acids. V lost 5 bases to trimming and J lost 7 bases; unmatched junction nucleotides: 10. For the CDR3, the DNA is TGTGCCAGCAGTCCCTCTAGCGGGGGGGCCGGGAATACGCAGTATTTT. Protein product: CASSPSSGGAGNTQYF.

Here the CDR3 DNA reads TGTGCCAGCAGCTTGGGTCCGGCCCGGAGCGGGAGGTTTGAGACCCAGTACTTC. Amino acid sequence: CASSLGPARSGRFETQYF. The rearrangement joins TRBV11-3 to TRBJ2-5, with 9 positions matching TRBD2. This CDR3 has 18 residues. Germline-derived CDR1 and CDR2 are SGHNT and YENEEA. Trimming took 3 bases from V and 5 from J; bases not matched to a gene: 16.

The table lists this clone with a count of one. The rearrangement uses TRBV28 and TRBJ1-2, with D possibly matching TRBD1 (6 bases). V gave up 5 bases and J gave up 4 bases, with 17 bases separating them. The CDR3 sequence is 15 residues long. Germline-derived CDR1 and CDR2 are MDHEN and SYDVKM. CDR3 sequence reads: CASSGGAVTVYGYTF. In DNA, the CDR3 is TGTGCCAGCAGTGGGGGGGCGGTAACCGTCTATGGCTACACCTTC.

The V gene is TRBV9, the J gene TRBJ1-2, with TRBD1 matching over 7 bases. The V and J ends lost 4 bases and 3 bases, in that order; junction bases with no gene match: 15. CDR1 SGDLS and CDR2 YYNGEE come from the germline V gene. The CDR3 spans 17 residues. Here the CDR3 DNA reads TGTGCCAGCAGCCTCAGTAGGGAGATAGGGGGCGACTATGGCTACACCTTC. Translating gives CASSLSREIGGDYGYTF.

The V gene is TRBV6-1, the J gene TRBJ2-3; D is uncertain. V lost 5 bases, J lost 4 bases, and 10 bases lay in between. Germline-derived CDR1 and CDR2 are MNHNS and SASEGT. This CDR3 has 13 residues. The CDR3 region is CASSSLGSDTQYF. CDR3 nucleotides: TGTGCCAGCAGTAGCCTAGGGTCAGATACGCAGTATTTT.

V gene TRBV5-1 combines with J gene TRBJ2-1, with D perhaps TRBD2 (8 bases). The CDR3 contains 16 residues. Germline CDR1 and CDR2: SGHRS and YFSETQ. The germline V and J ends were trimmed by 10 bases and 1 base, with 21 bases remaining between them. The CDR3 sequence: CASRGSGSFSYNEQFF. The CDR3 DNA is TGCGCCTCCAGGGGGAGCGGGAGCTTTTCCTACAATGAGCAGTTCTTC.

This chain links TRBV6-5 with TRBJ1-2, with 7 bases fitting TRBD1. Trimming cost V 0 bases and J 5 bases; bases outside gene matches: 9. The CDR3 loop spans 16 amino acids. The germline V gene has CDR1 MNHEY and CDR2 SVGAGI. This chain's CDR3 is CASSYSGAGGLYGYTF. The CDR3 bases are TGTGCCAGCAGTTACTCGGGGGCAGGGGGATTATATGGCTACACCTTC.

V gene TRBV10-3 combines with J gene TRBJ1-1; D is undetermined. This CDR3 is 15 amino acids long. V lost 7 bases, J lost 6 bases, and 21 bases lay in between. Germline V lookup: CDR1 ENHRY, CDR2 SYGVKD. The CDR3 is CAITPNIFPIAEAFF. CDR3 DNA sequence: TGTGCCATCACCCCTAACATATTCCCCATTGCTGAAGCTTTCTTT.